Each of the 14 T cell receptor beta chains below was sequenced from the same sample in a study of cytomegalovirus exposure and HLA in healthy donors. Clones were read by immunoSEQ multiplex PCR, and TCRdb kept only the in-frame ones, dropping some. Of about 250,000 clones listed, about 90% are singletons. The material sequenced was PBMCs. These receptors were obtained from a man aged 18 to 35 in good health and CMV-seropositive.

The chain couples TRBV6-6 to TRBJ1-2; D uncertain. CDR1 and CDR2 (germline): MNHNY, SVGAGI (reference sequence). The CDR3 runs to 14 residues. The V end lost 0 bases, the J end lost 10 bases, and 15 bases lay between the germline ends. This CDR3 reads CASSYSSQVRNYTF. The CDR3 DNA sequence: TGTGCCAGCAGTTACTCGAGCCAGGTGAGGAACTACACCTTC.

The V call is TRBV11-1, the J call TRBJ2-7; 7 nucleotides line up with TRBD2. The CDR3 spans 15 residues. In germline, CDR1 is SGHAT, CDR2 FQDESV (reference sequence). J gave up 5 bases and V 5 bases, and 12 bases lay outside the gene matches. CDR3 amino acids: CASSPGRGRAHEQYF. CDR3 nucleotides: TGTGCCAGCAGCCCGGGTCGAGGGAGGGCCCACGAGCAGTACTTC. Full variable domain (outside the CDR3, taken from reference TRBV11-1 and TRBJ2-7): EAEVAQSPRYKITEKSQAVAFWCDPISGHATLYWYRQILGQGPELLVQFQDESVVDDSQLPKDRFSAERLKGVDSTLKIQPAELGDSAMYLCASSPGRGRAHEQYFGPGTRLTVT.

This clone was seen more than once but under ten times. The chain has TRBV7-2 and TRBJ2-7, with 11 bases lining up with TRBD2. Germline V gene lookup returns CDR1 SGHTA and CDR2 FQGNSA. CDR3 length: 15 residues. V lost 5 bases and J lost 3; bases outside the gene matches: 6. CDR3 in amino acids: CASSPTGTSGYEQYF. In nucleotides, the CDR3 is TGTGCCAGCAGCCCCACCGGGACTAGCGGCTACGAGCAGTACTTC.

The CDR3 loop is CASSVGLGGETQYF. In DNA form, the CDR3 reads TGTGCCAGCAGCGTAGGATTGGGAGGAGAGACCCAGTACTTC. The V gene is TRBV9, the J gene TRBJ2-5; D is perhaps TRBD2 (6 bases). The CDR3 spans 14 residues. V shed 0 bases and J shed 4 bases, with 10 bases lying between them. Germline V gives CDR1 SGDLS, CDR2 YYNGEE.

The chain recombines TRBV15 with TRBJ1-2, with D possibly TRBD1 on 5 matching bases. CDR3 size: 14 residues. Trimming removed 3 bases from V and 4 bases from J, with 12 bases in between. CDR1 and CDR2 (germline): LNHNV, YYDKDF (reference sequence). DNA for the CDR3: TGTGCCACCAGCAGGTCCACCGGGGGCTATGGCTACACCTTC. As protein: CATSRSTGGYGYTF.

The chain combines TRBV28 with TRBJ2-1, with TRBD1 matching 10 bases. The V segment lost 4 bases and the J segment 2 bases; nucleotides outside the gene matches: 11. The CDR3 consists of 18 residues. Germline V gives CDR1 MDHEN, CDR2 SYDVKM. The CDR3 sequence is CASSSTGQGDPPYNEQFF. The CDR3 nucleotides read TGTGCCAGCAGTTCCACCGGACAGGGGGACCCACCCTACAATGAGCAGTTCTTC.

This clone appeared once. The chain has TRBV5-6 and TRBJ2-1; D gene uncertain. Germline V CDR1 and CDR2: SGHDT, YYEEEE. V gave up 1 base and J gave up 4 bases, with 12 bases separating them. The CDR3 length is 15 residues. The CDR3 loop reads CASSLSLVLYNEQFF. The CDR3 DNA reads TGTGCCAGCAGCTTGTCCCTGGTGCTTTACAATGAGCAGTTCTTC. Full variable domain (rest looked up from reference TRBV5-6 and TRBJ2-1): DAGVTQSPTHLIKTRGQQVTLRCSPKSGHDTVSWYQQALGQGPQFIFQYYEEEERQRGNFPDRFSGHQFPNYSSELNVNALLLGDSALYLCASSLSLVLYNEQFFGPGTRLTVL.

The CDR3 sequence is CAWSGSGVYRNEQFF. DNA of the CDR3: TGTGCCTGGAGTGGGTCAGGGGTGTACAGGAATGAGCAGTTCTTC. V is TRBV30 and J is TRBJ2-1; TRBD1 might be the D (6 bases). Germline lookup yields CDR1 GTSNPN and CDR2 SVGIG (reference sequence). Trimming stripped 1 base from V and 7 bases from J, with 17 bases between. The CDR3 loop spans 15 amino acids. The full variable domain, its missing parts supplied by reference TRBV30 and TRBJ2-1, is SQTIHQWPATLVQPVGSPLSLECTVEGTSNPNLYWYRQAAGRGLQLLFYSVGIGQISSEVPQNLSASRPQDRQFILSSKKLLLSDSGFYLCAWSGSGVYRNEQFFGPGTRLTVL.

The CDR3 spells CASGTSGSFHEQYF. CDR3 coding DNA: TGTGCCAGCGGAACTAGCGGGAGCTTCCACGAGCAGTACTTC. The chain employs TRBV2 and TRBJ2-7, with 11 bases that match TRBD2. The CDR3 totals 14 residues. CDR1 is SNHLY and CDR2 is FYNNEI in the germline V gene. Trimming removed 8 bases from V and 5 bases from J; junction bases left unmatched: 8.

The chain uses TRBV6-6 and TRBJ2-7; TRBD1 matches 7 bases. Germline V gene sequence: CDR1 MNHNY, CDR2 SVGAGI (reference sequence). The V and J ends lost 7 bases and 3 bases, in that order; junction bases with no gene match: 6. CDR3 size: 13 residues. CDR3 sequence (DNA): TGTGCCAGCAATATGGGACAGAACTACGAGCAGTACTTC. This sequence encodes CASNMGQNYEQYF.

The chain joins TRBV7-2 to TRBJ2-5; TRBD2 aligns across 9 bases. Trimming removed 5 bases from V and 5 bases from J; junction bases left unmatched: 15. The CDR3 extends over 17 amino acids. CDR1 is SGHTA and CDR2 is FQGNSA in the germline V gene. The CDR3 here is CASSPQGLAGIRETQYF. The CDR3 nucleotides read TGTGCCAGCAGCCCCCAGGGGCTAGCGGGAATTAGGGAGACCCAGTACTTC. Full variable domain (remainder filled in from reference TRBV7-2 and TRBJ2-5): GAGVSQSPSNKVTEKGKDVELRCDPISGHTALYWYRQSLGQGLEFLIYFQGNSAPDKSGLPSDRFSAERTGGSVSTLTIQRTQQEDSAVYLCASSPQGLAGIRETQYFGPGTRLLVL.

The chain carries TRBV7-6 and TRBJ2-3; D is perhaps TRBD2 (5 bases). Germline V gives CDR1 SGHVS, CDR2 FNYEAQ. This CDR3 contains 14 residues. V was shortened by 5 bases and J by 4 bases, with 13 bases between the two germline ends. The CDR3 DNA is TGTGCCAGCAGCCGTGGACTGAGCGCAGATACGCAGTATTTT. Its protein is CASSRGLSADTQYF.

This rearrangement joins TRBV7-2 to TRBJ1-2; 7 bases are a match to TRBD1. The CDR3 loop spans 15 amino acids. With V trimmed by 5 bases and J by 8 bases, 14 bases remained unmatched. In germline, CDR1 is SGHTA, CDR2 FQGNSA. The CDR3 DNA reads TGTGCCAGCAGCCCAGGGGGATACGGCTTCCGGGGCTACACCTTC. Translation gives CASSPGGYGFRGYTF.

CDR3 nucleotides: TGTGCCAGCAGCGACCCATCGGTTTGGGGCCAAGAGACCCAGTACTTC. Translation gives CASSDPSVWGQETQYF. This sequence joins TRBV9 and TRBJ2-5; unclear D gene. The CDR3 has 16 residues. Germline loops: CDR1 SGDLS, CDR2 YYNGEE. V was trimmed by 3 bases and J by 1 base, leaving 16 bases between them.